Below are 16 T cell receptor beta chains sequenced from a single sample in a study of blood T cell repertoires in COVID-19 (dated by TCRdb to 2020 to 2022). Libraries were prepared through the immunoSEQ multiplex PCR assay. TCRdb took this table from immuneACCESS and kept in-frame rearrangements with V and J called. Such tables lack part of the clones; where checked against another copy, unresolved V genes explain under half of the gap, and the rest is unexplained. The sample table lists approximately 51,000 clones, 91% of them with a count of one. Around 6.5% of the sample is in the top ten clones. The material sequenced was peripheral blood. The receptor set was obtained from a man aged 70 or older with active COVID-19.

On this clone: Other nucleotide sequences from this sample produce the same CDR3. CDR3 loop: CASSPSGGLNTEAFF. The CDR3 region has the DNA TGTGCCAGCTCACCTTCGGGAGGGCTGAACACTGAAGCTTTCTTT. The chain joins TRBV18 to TRBJ1-1; D remains ambiguous. V shed 3 bases and J shed 0 bases, with 11 bases lying between them. This CDR3 region has 15 residues. Germline V gene sequence: CDR1 KGHSH, CDR2 LQKENI.

The V call is TRBV19, the J call TRBJ1-6; possibly TRBD1 for D (5 bases). The V gene's germline CDR1 is LNHDA and CDR2 SQIVND (reference sequence). V was pared by 8 bases and J by 7 bases, with 21 bases between. The CDR3 spans 16 residues. The CDR3 spells CASRPNRMNGNSPLHF. Here the CDR3 DNA reads TGTGCCAGTCGCCCGAACAGGATGAACGGGAATTCACCCCTCCACTTT.

This clone has just a few counts. The rearrangement joins TRBV28 to TRBJ1-2; perhaps TRBD1 as D (6 bases). The germline V gene encodes CDR1 MDHEN and CDR2 SYDVKM. Trimming took off 5 bases at V and 8 bases at J, with 15 bases between the two ends. The CDR3 extends over 13 amino acids. The CDR3 nucleotides are TGTGCCAGCAGTAAAACAGGGAGCCGGGGCTACACCTTC. Translated: CASSKTGSRGYTF.

The chain couples TRBV4-2 to TRBJ2-5; 7 nucleotides line up with TRBD2. V dropped 4 bases and J dropped 6; count of bases not matched to a gene: 11. The CDR3 runs to 15 residues. Germline V CDR1 and CDR2: LGHNA, YNFKEQ. DNA of the CDR3: TGTGCCAGCAGCCTAGCGGGTGCGGGGGAGAAGACCCAGTACTTC. It encodes CASSLAGAGEKTQYF.

The chain links TRBV9 to TRBJ2-3; D is ambiguous. This CDR3 region has 15 residues. The V and J ends lost 0 bases and 0 bases respectively, with 8 bases between them. Germline CDR1 reads SGDLS; CDR2 reads YYNGEE. CDR3 region: CASSVGLESTDTQYF. The CDR3, as DNA: TGTGCCAGCAGCGTAGGGCTCGAAAGCACAGATACGCAGTATTTT. The full variable domain, completed using reference TRBV9 and TRBJ2-3, is DSGVTQTPKHLITATGQRVTLRCSPRSGDLSVYWYQQSLDQGLQFLIQYYNGEERAKGNILERFSAQQFPDLHSELNLSSLELGDSALYFCASSVGLESTDTQYFGPGTRLTVL.

This sequence joins TRBV30 and TRBJ1-5; perhaps TRBD1 as D (5 bases). V was shortened by 3 bases and J by 4 bases, with 10 bases between the two germline ends. The CDR3 sequence is 13 residues long. Germline CDR1 and CDR2: GTSNPN and SVGIG (reference sequence). CDR3 in DNA: TGTGCCTGGAGCCCCGGGGGGAATCAGCCCCAGCATTTT. Its protein is CAWSPGGNQPQHF.

The gene calls are TRBV7-8 and TRBJ1-6; D perhaps matches TRBD1 (6 bases). Germline V gives CDR1 SGHVS, CDR2 FQNEAQ. Trimming took 5 bases from V and 7 from J, leaving 15 bases between them. The CDR3 contains 15 residues. The CDR3, as DNA: TGTGCCAGCAGCCTGGACCAGGGGCGGAATTCACCCCTCCACTTT. Translation: CASSLDQGRNSPLHF.

The chain has TRBV27 and TRBJ2-7, with 11 positions matching TRBD1. The trim removed 0 bases at V and 4 bases at J, leaving 8 bases unmatched. The CDR3 is 17 amino acids. CDR1 is MNHEY and CDR2 is SMNVEV in the germline V gene (reference sequence). The CDR3 DNA follows: TGTGCCAGCAGTTTATCTGGGCGGGGACAGGGGGGGTACGAGCAGTACTTC. Its protein product is CASSLSGRGQGGYEQYF.

This rearrangement joins TRBV20-1 to TRBJ2-7; perhaps TRBD1 as D (5 bases). CDR3 length: 12 amino acids. V was clipped by 3 bases and J by 9 bases, with 15 bases between them. Per the germline V gene, CDR1 is DFQATT and CDR2 is SNEGSKA (reference sequence). The CDR3 is CSASPQGLGQYF. The CDR3 DNA sequence: TGCAGTGCTAGTCCCCAGGGTTTAGGGCAGTACTTC.

V and J are TRBV5-4 and TRBJ1-6, with a tentative D call TRBD1 (6 bases). The CDR3 runs to 16 residues. Germline V gene data show CDR1 as SGHNT and CDR2 as YYREEE (reference sequence). Trimming took 7 bases from V and 6 from J, leaving 20 bases between them. The CDR3 sequence: CASFWGPGITNSPLHF. DNA for the CDR3: TGTGCCAGCTTCTGGGGGCCCGGGATCACTAATTCACCCCTCCACTTT.

The chain is built from TRBV7-8 and TRBJ1-5; 9 positions agree with TRBD1. The CDR3 covers 16 residues. Germline CDR1 reads SGHVS; CDR2 reads FQNEAQ. The junction had 6 bases not matched to a gene; V was cut back by 2 bases and J by 4 bases. The CDR3 spells CASSLHGTGSNQPQHF. The CDR3 coding sequence is TGTGCCAGCAGCTTACATGGGACAGGGTCGAATCAGCCCCAGCATTTT.

The chain couples TRBV2 to TRBJ2-7; the D is unclear. Germline V gene data show CDR1 as SNHLY and CDR2 as FYNNEI. The length of the CDR3 is 16 residues. Trimming stripped 0 bases from V and 3 bases from J, with 15 bases between. The CDR3: CASSEAVNPTGYEQYF. The CDR3 bases are TGTGCCAGCAGTGAAGCCGTAAACCCCACCGGCTACGAGCAGTACTTC.

J is TRBJ1-6 and V is TRBV19; D is unresolved. The CDR3 covers 12 residues. Germline CDR1 and CDR2: LNHDA and SQIVND (reference sequence). V lost 3 bases and J 8 bases, leaving 5 bases between the germline ends. The CDR3 sequence: CASSIGYSPLHF. The CDR3 DNA reads TGTGCCAGTAGTATTGGCTATTCACCCCTCCACTTT.

This clone showed up just once. The chain links TRBV9 to TRBJ1-6; maybe TRBD1 (5 bases). The CDR3 is 14 residues long. The V end lost 3 bases, the J end lost 5 bases, and 9 bases lay between the germline ends. Germline V gene sequence: CDR1 SGDLS, CDR2 YYNGEE. CDR3 protein: CASSEGVNNSPLHF. DNA for the CDR3: TGTGCCAGCAGCGAAGGGGTAAATAATTCACCCCTCCACTTT.

This rearrangement joins TRBV4-1 to TRBJ2-2; 11 bases are shared with TRBD1. V shed 4 bases and J 1 base; nucleotides not matched to a gene: 5. CDR3 length: 17 residues. Germline values: CDR1 MGHRA, CDR2 YSYEKL. DNA for the CDR3: TGCGCCAGCAGCCCCTTGGGGACAGGGGGGAACACCGGGGAGCTGTTTTTT. Translating gives CASSPLGTGGNTGELFF.

The chain uses TRBV7-3 and TRBJ2-2; no clear D. Per germline, CDR1 SGHTA and CDR2 FQGTGA. The CDR3 has 14 amino acids. V was pared by 3 bases and J by 0 bases, with 5 bases between. The CDR3 nucleotides read TGTGCCAGCAGCTTTACTACGAACACCGGGGAGCTGTTTTTT. It translates to CASSFTTNTGELFF.